A selection of T cell receptor beta chains follows, all from one sample in a study of OX40 agonist ivuxolimab in advanced cancers. Using immunoSEQ multiplex PCR, the repertoire was profiled, and TCRdb retains in-frame clones only, with some absent. The sample lists about 32,000 clones, over 80% occurring once. Sequenced here: CD4+ or CD8+ T cells sorted from blood, sampled in a trial of the OX40 agonist ivuxolimab. These receptors were taken from an adult with an advanced solid tumor such as melanoma, head and neck, liver or kidney cancer. Both conserved end residues are part of each CDR3. D genes are given only for firm matches. Clone size, where shown, is once, few, many, or a class for clones that have expanded.

d_call | j_call | v_call | clone_size | cdr3_nt | cdr3_aa
- | TRBJ2-1 | TRBV4-1 | once | TGCGCCAGCAGCGCCGGCAGGGAAAGGGATGAGCAGTTCTTC | CASSAGRERDEQFF
- | TRBJ1-1 | TRBV6-4 | - | TGTGCCAGCCGCCGGGATAGGGGGACTGAAGCTTTCTTT | CASRRDRGTEAFF
TRBD1 | TRBJ1-1 | TRBV9 | few | TGTGCCAGCAGCGTAGAGGGGACAGGGAACACTGAAGCTTTCTTT | CASSVEGTGNTEAFF
TRBD1 | TRBJ2-1 | TRBV7-9 | - | TGTGCCAGCAGGCCCGGGACAGGGTTCAATGAGCAGTTCTTC | CASRPGTGFNEQFF
TRBD2 | TRBJ2-3 | TRBV9 | medium-sized | TGTGCCAGCAGCGTGGCTTACCGCGGGGGTACGCAGTATTTT | CASSVAYRGGTQYF
TRBD1 | TRBJ1-5 | TRBV10-3 | few | TGTGCCATCAGTGCTGGCGACAGGGGGAACAATCAGCCCCAGCATTTT | CAISAGDRGNNQPQHF
TRBD2 | TRBJ2-2 | TRBV10-2 | - | TGCGCCAGCACCCCTAGCGGGAGGCGGACCGGGGAGCTGTTTTTT | CASTPSGRRTGELFF
TRBD1 | TRBJ2-1 | TRBV9 | - | TGTGCCAGCAGCGTAGGGACAGGGGGCGCGAATGAGCAGTTCTTC | CASSVGTGGANEQFF
- | TRBJ1-1 | TRBV5-6 | - | TGTGCCAGCAGCTTGGGACGCAGGGAGGGTACTGAAGCTTTCTTT | CASSLGRREGTEAFF
- | TRBJ2-7 | TRBV6-5 | - | TGTGCCAGCAGTTATCTGACAGGCTACGAGCAGTACTTC | CASSYLTGYEQYF
- | TRBJ1-1 | TRBV27 | - | TGTGCCAGCAGCCCCGGGGTGAGGGCCACTGAAGCTTTCTTT | CASSPGVRATEAFF
- | TRBJ2-7 | TRBV5-6 | - | TGTGCCAGCAGCTTGGGCTGGAAGGAGCAGTACTTC | CASSLGWKEQYF
- | TRBJ1-6 | TRBV27 | - | TGTGCCAGCAGGATTCAGGGAGGTAGTTCACCCCTCCACTTT | CASRIQGGSSPLHF
TRBD1 | TRBJ1-4 | TRBV30 | - | TGTGCCTGGAGACCTACAGGGGGCTACCGGGGAAAACTGTTTTTT | CAWRPTGGYRGKLFF
TRBD1 | TRBJ2-5 | TRBV7-6 | - | TGTGCCAGCAGCTTTGGGACAGGGGGCGGAGAGACCCAGTACTTC | CASSFGTGGGETQYF
- | TRBJ1-2 | TRBV19 | - | TGTGCCAGTAGTATAGTCACAGAGACTAACTATGGCTACACCTTC | CASSIVTETNYGYTF
- | TRBJ1-1 | TRBV13 | - | TGTGCCAGCAGCCAAATCTGGAAGGAACTGAACACTGAAGCTTTCTTT | CASSQIWKELNTEAFF
- | TRBJ1-5 | TRBV9 | - | TGTGCCAGCAGCGTAGGTTCAAATCAGCCCCAGCATTTT | CASSVGSNQPQHF
- | TRBJ1-5 | TRBV27 | - | TGTGCCAGCAGTCCAAAGGGGCTATATAGCAATCAGCCCCAGCATTTT | CASSPKGLYSNQPQHF
TRBD1 | TRBJ2-5 | TRBV15 | - | TGTGCCACTGCCTACGACAGGGGAGGAGAGACCCAGTACTTC | CATAYDRGGETQYF
- | TRBJ2-3 | TRBV11-2 | - | TGTGCCAGCAGCCGAATCTCCATCTTGGACACAGATACGCAGTATTTT | CASSRISILDTDTQYF
TRBD1 | TRBJ1-5 | TRBV7-9 | - | TGTGCCAGCAGTCCGGGACAGGGGAATCAGCCCCAGCATTTT | CASSPGQGNQPQHF
- | TRBJ2-1 | TRBV9 | - | TGTGCCAGCAGCGTAGTCGGCGGGGGCTACAGTGAGCAGTTCTTC | CASSVVGGGYSEQFF
- | TRBJ1-3 | TRBV5-1 | - | TGCGCCAGCAGCTTATCCACCGTCTCTGGAAACACCATATATTTT | CASSLSTVSGNTIYF
TRBD1 | TRBJ2-1 | TRBV30 | - | TGTGCCTGGGCCGGGACAGCCGACAATGAGCAGTTCTTC | CAWAGTADNEQFF
TRBD1 | TRBJ1-4 | TRBV6-5 | few | TGTGCCAGCAGTTACACGACAGGGTCGGTTGAAAAACTGTTTTTT | CASSYTTGSVEKLFF
TRBD2 | TRBJ2-1 | TRBV7-9 | - | TGTGCCAGCAGCTTTGCGGGAGTCTCCTACAATGAGCAGTTCTTC | CASSFAGVSYNEQFF
TRBD2 | TRBJ2-3 | TRBV7-6 | - | TGTGCCAGCAGCCTGGGACTAGCGGAGTCCACAGATACGCAGTATTTT | CASSLGLAESTDTQYF
TRBD2 | TRBJ2-3 | TRBV11-2 | - | TGTGCCAGCAGCCCCGACTTTGCGGGGGCAGATACGCAGTATTTT | CASSPDFAGADTQYF
TRBD1 | TRBJ2-7 | TRBV7-3 | - | TGTGCCAGCAGCGAGGGACAGGGCCCCTCCTACGAGCAGTACTTC | CASSEGQGPSYEQYF
- | TRBJ1-2 | TRBV15 | - | TGTGCCTGTGGGGTCGGTAAGGGGTATGGCTACACCTTC | CACGVGKGYGYTF
TRBD1 | TRBJ2-2 | TRBV4-1 | - | TGCGCCAGCAGCCTCCGACAGGGGTCGGAGACCGGGGAGCTGTTTTTT | CASSLRQGSETGELFF
TRBD2 | TRBJ2-7 | TRBV5-5 | - | TGTGCCAGCAGCTTTGGACTAGCGTACGAGCAGTACTTC | CASSFGLAYEQYF
TRBD1 | TRBJ2-2 | TRBV13 | once | TGTGCCAGCAGCCTTTCCCGGACAGGGCTCACCGGGGAGCTGTTTTTT | CASSLSRTGLTGELFF
TRBD1 | TRBJ2-1 | TRBV5-5 | - | TGTGCCAGCAGCTATACGACAGGGGGCTCCTACAATGAGCAGTTCTTC | CASSYTTGGSYNEQFF
- | TRBJ2-7 | TRBV10-1 | - | TGCGCCAGCAGTGAGTCAGATAGTTACGAGCAGTACTTC | CASSESDSYEQYF
TRBD2 | TRBJ2-7 | TRBV19 | - | TGTGCCAGTAGTATAATTCCTAGCGGGAGCGACGAGCAGTACTTC | CASSIIPSGSDEQYF
TRBD1 | TRBJ2-7 | TRBV9 | - | TGTGCCAGCAGCCGGGGGACAGGGGCCTACGAGCAGTACTTC | CASSRGTGAYEQYF
- | TRBJ2-2 | TRBV4-3 | - | TGCGCCAGCGGCAGGGCGGAGGCCGGGGAGCTGTTTTTT | CASGRAEAGELFF
- | TRBJ2-7 | TRBV2 | - | TGTGCCAGCAGGGAAACATACACCGAGCAGTACTTC | CASRETYTEQYF
- | TRBJ2-7 | TRBV2 | - | TGTGCCAGCAGAGAAATCCCCTGGGACGAGCAGTACTTC | CASREIPWDEQYF
TRBD1 | TRBJ1-5 | TRBV7-9 | - | TGTGCCAGCAGCCTTCAGGGGGGTCAGCCCCAGCATTTT | CASSLQGGQPQHF
- | TRBJ2-5 | TRBV9 | - | TGTGCCAGCAGCCCGGGGGGCCGGACCTCCCAAGAGACCCAGTACTTC | CASSPGGRTSQETQYF
TRBD2 | TRBJ2-5 | TRBV29-1 | - | TGCAGCGTTACTGATAGCGGGGCGAAAGAGACCCAGTACTTC | CSVTDSGAKETQYF
- | TRBJ2-1 | TRBV29-1 | - | TGCAGCGTTGAACCCCCGTGGCGGAGCTCCTACAATGAGCAGTTCTTC | CSVEPPWRSSYNEQFF
- | TRBJ2-3 | TRBV6-1 | few | TGTGCCAGCATAGTTCTGGAGTTCGGCACAGATACGCAGTATTTT | CASIVLEFGTDTQYF
- | TRBJ2-3 | TRBV5-6 | - | TGTGCCAGCAGCCCTGGTGTTTCTAGCACAGATACGCAGTATTTT | CASSPGVSSTDTQYF
- | TRBJ2-2 | TRBV7-2 | - | TGTGCCAGCAGTCGCAGGGGCAACACCGGGGAGCTGTTTTTT | CASSRRGNTGELFF
- | TRBJ1-6 | TRBV6-5 | - | TGTGCCAGCAGTTGGTGGACGGCGAATAATTCACCCCTCCACTTT | CASSWWTANNSPLHF
TRBD2 | TRBJ2-3 | TRBV6-4 | hyperexpanded | TGTGCCAGCAGTGCCTCTCCAGCGGGAGTGTCGTTAGATACGCAGTATTTT | CASSASPAGVSLDTQYF
- | TRBJ1-1 | TRBV28 | once | TGTGCCAGCAGTTTAGGTCCAGAAGCTTTCTTT | CASSLGPEAFF
- | TRBJ1-5 | TRBV9 | - | TGTGCCAGCAGCGTAGCGGGGAGCAATCAGCCCCAGCATTTT | CASSVAGSNQPQHF
- | TRBJ2-3 | TRBV7-2 | once | TGTGCCAGCAGCAAGCCTAGGGGCGGGGGCGTAACTAGCACAGATACGCAGTATTTT | CASSKPRGGGVTSTDTQYF
- | TRBJ1-1 | TRBV10-2 | - | TGCGCCAGCAGGGGGGAAGGTCCTGAAGCTTTCTTT | CASRGEGPEAFF
TRBD1 | TRBJ1-1 | TRBV27 | - | TGTGCCAGCAGTCCGACCAGGGGGACTGAAGCTTTCTTT | CASSPTRGTEAFF